The 10 T cell receptor beta chains below come from one sample, sequenced in a study of shared clonotypes between healthy human individuals. Libraries were prepared by immunoSEQ multiplex PCR; TCRdb keeps only in-frame clonotypes and omits some of them. The sample records 2 million to 2.5 million clones, 85% to 95% being singletons. The sequencing sample was made of naive CD4+ T cells from PBMCs. Documented subset: CD45RA+ positively selected. The receptors were sampled from a man aged 18 to 30 in good health. Some clones in this sample may be carry-over from other donors' samples.

J is TRBJ2-7 and V is TRBV7-3; possible D gene TRBD1, 5 bases. The V gene's germline CDR1 is SGHTA and CDR2 FQGTGA. The V end lost 3 bases, the J end lost 4 bases, and 13 bases lay between the germline ends. The length of the CDR3 is 14 residues. The CDR3 coding sequence is TGTGCCAGCAGCTTGGCGCCAGGGCGGTACGAGCAGTACTTC. Translating gives CASSLAPGRYEQYF.

The rearrangement uses TRBV27 and TRBJ2-5, with TRBD2 matching 14 bases. J lost 5 bases, V lost 8 bases, and 7 bases had no gene match. Germline V gives CDR1 MNHEY, CDR2 SMNVEV (reference sequence). CDR3 length: 15 residues. In nucleotides, the CDR3 is TGTGCCAGCTCAGGACTAGCGGGAGGAGGGGAGACCCAGTACTTC. Its protein is CASSGLAGGGETQYF.

The J gene is TRBJ1-1, the V gene TRBV6-1, with 12 bases matching TRBD1. The trim removed 1 base at V and 10 bases at J, leaving 7 bases unmatched. This CDR3 contains 15 residues. Per germline, CDR1 MNHNS and CDR2 SASEGT. CDR3 loop: CASSEEGQGAGGAFF. The CDR3 coding sequence is TGTGCCAGCAGTGAAGAGGGACAGGGGGCCGGGGGAGCTTTCTTT.

CDR3 coding DNA: TGTGCCAGCCAAGAGCCGGGACAGGGGCGTCAAGCTTTCTTT. It encodes CASQEPGQGRQAFF. The chain couples TRBV6-6 to TRBJ1-1, with 10 bases that match TRBD1. The ends lost 8 bases at V and 9 bases at J; junction bases unmatched: 12. Germline loops: CDR1 MNHNY, CDR2 SVGAGI (reference sequence). The CDR3 spans 14 residues.

CDR3 sequence: CASSSLPVGGRQPQHF. CDR3 coding DNA: TGTGCCAGCAGCTCGCTCCCCGTCGGGGGCAGACAGCCCCAGCATTTT. V is TRBV7-8 and J is TRBJ1-5; D is perhaps TRBD1 (6 bases). Per germline, CDR1 SGHVS and CDR2 FQNEAQ. The CDR3 contains 16 residues. Between the trimmed V and J ends, which lost 4 bases and 7 bases, there was a span of 20 bases. Filled out from reference TRBV7-8 and TRBJ1-5, the complete variable domain reads GAGVSQSPRYKVAKRGQDVALRCDPISGHVSLFWYQQALGQGPEFLTYFQNEAQLDKSGLPSDRFFAERPEGSVSTLKIQRTQQEDSAVYLCASSSLPVGGRQPQHFGDGTRLSIL.

The chain recombines TRBV5-1 with TRBJ2-3, with 11 bases matching TRBD2. CDR3 length: 16 amino acids. Germline V gives CDR1 SGHRS, CDR2 YFSETQ. Trimming cost V 4 bases and J 4 bases; bases outside gene matches: 8. The CDR3 loop is CASSIRLAGRPDTQYF. The CDR3 DNA reads TGCGCCAGCAGCATACGACTAGCGGGACGGCCAGATACGCAGTATTTT. Full variable domain (remainder filled in from reference TRBV5-1 and TRBJ2-3): KAGVTQTPRYLIKTRGQQVTLSCSPISGHRSVSWYQQTPGQGLQFLFEYFSETQRNKGNFPGRFSGRQFSNSRSEMNVSTLELGDSALYLCASSIRLAGRPDTQYFGPGTRLTVL.

With respect to this clone: The same CDR3 is also encoded by other DNA sequences in this sample. The rearrangement uses TRBV6-5 and TRBJ1-2; D is undetermined. The CDR3 loop spans 11 amino acids. CDR1 MNHEY and CDR2 SVGAGI come from the germline V gene. The V gene lost 1 base and the J gene lost 8 bases, with 5 bases spanning the gap. The CDR3 DNA is TGTGCCAGCAGTTACTTGGGGGGCTACACCTTC. Translation: CASSYLGGYTF.

This chain joins TRBV6-6 and TRBJ1-2, with a possible D match to TRBD1 (5 bases). CDR1 MNHNY and CDR2 SVGAGI come from the germline V gene (reference sequence). CDR3 length: 15 residues. V was cut by 0 bases and J by 5 bases, with 13 bases left in between. The CDR3 DNA is TGTGCCAGCAGTTACTCGTTCAGGGTGGAATATGGCTACACCTTC. Its translation: CASSYSFRVEYGYTF.

This chain uses TRBV2 with TRBJ1-2; 7 bases fit TRBD1. CDR3 length equals 14 residues. The ends lost 6 bases at V and 3 bases at J; junction bases unmatched: 7. Germline V CDR1 and CDR2: SNHLY, FYNNEI. CDR3 nucleotide sequence: TGTGCCAGCAGAGCTAGACAGGGTGACTATGGCTACACCTTC. Protein sequence: CASRARQGDYGYTF.

This chain uses TRBV28 with TRBJ2-2; D call uncertain. The CDR3 runs 16 residues. Between the trimmed V and J ends, which lost 5 bases and 4 bases, there was a span of 17 bases. Looked up from germline, CDR1 is MDHEN and CDR2 is SYDVKM. In nucleotides, the CDR3 is TGTGCCAGCAGTCCCTCACTGGCGCCCGCCACCGGGGAGCTGTTTTTT. This encodes CASSPSLAPATGELFF.